This TCR beta chain was sequenced during a study of shared clonotypes between healthy human individuals. Source study methods: Junction-only immunoSEQ data arrived without quality scores, meaning filtering differed. Method: immunoSEQ multiplex PCR; TCRdb's copy keeps in-frame clones and lacks some. That table furnishes V, J and clone size, whereas the DNA furnished D and trimming. Of about 590,000 clones in the sample, roughly 95% were seen once. The germline CDR1 and CDR2 sequences are SGDLS and YYNGEE. This CDR3 is built from 15 residues. CD45RO-negative, CCR7-positively selected cells formed the naive CD8 fraction, excluding terminally differentiated effector memory CD45RA+ cells.

The gene calls are TRBV9 and TRBJ2-5; D is possibly TRBD2 (5 bases). TRBJ2-7 matches the DNA end more closely, so the J call is doubtful. The specimen was naive CD8+ T cells sorted from blood. This TCR was sampled from a woman between 25 and 40 years old in good health. CDR3 nucleotide sequence: TGTGCCAGCAGCGGTTCGGGATCGGGCTCCTACGAGCAGTACTTC. It is translated as CASSGSGSGSYEQYF.